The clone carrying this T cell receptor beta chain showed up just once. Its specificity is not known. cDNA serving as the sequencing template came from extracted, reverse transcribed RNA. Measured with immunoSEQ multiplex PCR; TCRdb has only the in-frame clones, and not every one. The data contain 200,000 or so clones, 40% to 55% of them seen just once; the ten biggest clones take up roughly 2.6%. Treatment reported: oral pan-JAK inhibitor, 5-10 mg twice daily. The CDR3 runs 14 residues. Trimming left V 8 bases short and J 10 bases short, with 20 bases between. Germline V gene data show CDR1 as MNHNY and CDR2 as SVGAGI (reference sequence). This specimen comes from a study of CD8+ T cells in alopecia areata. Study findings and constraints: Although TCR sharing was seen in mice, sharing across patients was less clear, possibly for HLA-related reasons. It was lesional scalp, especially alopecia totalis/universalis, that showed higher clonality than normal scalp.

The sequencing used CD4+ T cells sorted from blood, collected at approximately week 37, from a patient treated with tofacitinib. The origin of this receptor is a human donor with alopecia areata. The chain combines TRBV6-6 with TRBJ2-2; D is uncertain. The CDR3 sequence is CASREGAAQMELFF. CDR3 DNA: TGTGCCAGCCGAGAAGGAGCTGCGCAGATGGAGCTGTTTTTT.